Sequencing of this T cell receptor beta chain was carried out in a study of beta chain features in type 1 diabetes. Study-wide points: Shorter TCRB CDR3s, moderately but significantly so, marked every one of the four CD4+ subsets in Type 1 diabetes patients. Patients with type 1 diabetes carried fewer insertions and had more deletions at their VDJ junctions. A potential influence of HLA type upon TCRB rearrangement remained unresolved herein.

The sequenced template was cDNA made from the entire isolated RNA. Generated by immunoSEQ multiplex PCR, the TCRdb table keeps only in-frame clones and is missing some. The profile shows hundreds of thousands of clones, about an eighth of them singletons. This clone came up a few times. The antigen is unknown. CDR3 length: 15 amino acids. In germline, CDR1 is SGHTA, CDR2 FQGNSA. V was cut by 2 bases and J by 2 bases, with 11 bases left in between. The chain is built from TRBV7-2 and TRBJ2-3, with D uncertain. Sequencing was performed on naive CD4+ T cells from blood. The clonotype originates from a man younger than 35 with type 1 diabetes. CDR3 sequence reads: CASSLSNLNTDTQYF. The DNA of the CDR3 is TGTGCCAGCAGCTTAAGTAATTTGAACACAGATACGCAGTATTTT.